This T cell receptor beta chain is drawn from a study of neurological immune-mediated disorders. Study results and caveats: CDR3 amino acid sequences found in expanded clones were never shared across subjects, suggesting private repertoires in all groups.

Over 170 million TCR-beta sequences from 15-18 subjects were obtained in each sequencing run. TCRdb re-called the 5' RACE reads through MiXCR, storing one row per CDR3 protein. Of 45,000 to 50,000 distinct CDR3 sequences listed, roughly 23% are singletons. Trimming stripped 5 bases from V and 2 bases from J, with 13 bases between. In germline, CDR1 is LGHDT, CDR2 YNNKEL (reference sequence). The CDR3 covers 14 residues. This clonotype was observed many times. Its antigen is currently unknown. The specimen was PBMCs. The chain couples TRBV3-1 to TRBJ2-7; D remains unclear. This clonotype was sampled from a woman between 70 and 85 years old in good health. CDR3 sequence (DNA): TGTGCCAGCAGCTATTACTTTCGAACCTACGAGCAGTACTTC. Translating gives CASSYYFRTYEQYF.